Below, 15 T cell receptor beta chains from the same sample are listed, as sequenced in a study of blood T cell repertoires in COVID-19. The data were produced by immunoSEQ multiplex PCR, yet TCRdb's version contains in-frame clones alone and is incomplete. The table records 200,000 to 300,000 clones, about 93% of them present only once. The source material was peripheral blood. All receptors derive from a man between 25 and 39 years old with COVID-19, enrolled during active disease.

The gene calls are TRBV5-1 and TRBJ2-3, with 7 bases matching TRBD1. Germline trimming cut 4 bases from V and 2 bases from J; bases unmatched to any gene: 13. Germline CDR1 SGHRS, CDR2 YFSETQ. This CDR3 spans 17 amino acids. The CDR3 protein is CASSAEGSGQNTDTQYF. CDR3 nucleotide sequence: TGCGCCAGCAGCGCAGAAGGATCGGGACAGAACACAGATACGCAGTATTTT.

This chain links TRBV5-1 with TRBJ1-1; no definite D call. The V gene lost 1 base and the J gene lost 7 bases, with 20 bases spanning the gap. This CDR3 has 16 amino acids. Germline CDR1 and CDR2: SGHRS and YFSETQ. The CDR3 protein is CASSLTTRGSHLEAFF. CDR3 DNA: TGCGCCAGCAGCTTGACAACACGAGGATCCCACCTTGAAGCTTTCTTT.

This clone was observed a few times. The V gene is TRBV7-9, the J gene TRBJ2-2, with D possibly matching TRBD1 (6 bases). The CDR3 runs to 14 residues. The V end lost 9 bases, the J end lost 3 bases, and 14 bases lay between the germline ends. The germline CDR1 and CDR2 sequences are SEHNR and FQNEAQ (reference sequence). This CDR3 reads CARGPQGDTGELFF. The DNA for the CDR3 is TGTGCCAGGGGACCACAGGGCGACACCGGGGAGCTGTTTTTT.

This chain joins TRBV29-1 and TRBJ2-1; D is possibly TRBD2 (6 bases). The germline gives CDR1 SQVTM, CDR2 ANQGSEA. This CDR3 is 14 amino acids long. V was cut by 4 bases and J by 5 bases, with 15 bases left in between. CDR3 region: CSVAGGALHNEQFF. The CDR3 DNA is TGCAGCGTTGCAGGCGGGGCGCTCCACAATGAGCAGTTCTTC.

This clone was detected a few times. The V call is TRBV4-1, the J call TRBJ2-3, with no clear D. The germline gives CDR1 MGHRA, CDR2 YSYEKL. V was shortened by 4 bases and J by 0 bases, with 5 bases between the two germline ends. The CDR3 loop spans 13 amino acids. The CDR3 DNA reads TGCGCCAGCAGCCTACAGAGCACAGATACGCAGTATTTT. Protein sequence: CASSLQSTDTQYF.

The genes are TRBV19 and TRBJ2-5, with 7 positions matching TRBD2. J was trimmed by 4 bases and V by 4 bases; bases with no gene match: 9. The CDR3 contains 15 residues. Germline V CDR1 and CDR2: LNHDA, SQIVND (reference sequence). The CDR3 sequence is CASSTGFGGGETQYF. The CDR3, as DNA: TGTGCCAGTAGTACCGGGTTTGGGGGGGGAGAGACCCAGTACTTC.

The J gene is TRBJ1-4, the V gene TRBV7-9; 10 nucleotides align to TRBD1. V dropped 5 bases and J dropped 3; count of bases not matched to a gene: 6. The CDR3 loop spans 16 amino acids. Germline V gives CDR1 SEHNR, CDR2 FQNEAQ (reference sequence). CDR3 region: CASSRSGTGANEKLFF. The CDR3 bases are TGTGCCAGCAGCCGTAGCGGGACAGGGGCTAATGAAAAACTGTTTTTT.

The chain carries TRBV6-5 and TRBJ1-1; D call uncertain. The CDR3 length is 13 residues. V lost 6 bases, J lost 3 bases, and 11 bases lay in between. CDR1 is MNHEY and CDR2 is SVGAGI in the germline V gene. The CDR3 sequence is CASRTTADTEAFF. CDR3 nucleotide sequence: TGTGCCAGCAGAACCACAGCTGACACTGAAGCTTTCTTT.

This rearrangement joins TRBV9 to TRBJ2-5; D unclear. The CDR3 is made up of 14 amino acids. Germline V gene data show CDR1 as SGDLS and CDR2 as YYNGEE. Trimming cost V 0 bases and J 5 bases, with 11 bases left between them. The CDR3 bases are TGTGCCAGCAGCGTAGATACGGGTGGGGAGACCCAGTACTTC. Amino acids: CASSVDTGGETQYF.

J is TRBJ1-1 and V is TRBV5-1; D is possibly TRBD1 (6 bases). The V and J ends lost 3 bases and 1 base respectively, with 10 bases between them. The length of the CDR3 is 14 residues. Looked up from germline, CDR1 is SGHRS and CDR2 is YFSETQ. CDR3 sequence reads: CASSSGHPNTEAFF. CDR3 nucleotides: TGCGCCAGCAGCTCGGGACACCCGAACACTGAAGCTTTCTTT.

V is TRBV6-5 and J is TRBJ1-2; 10 nucleotides align to TRBD1. V lost 7 bases, J lost 6 bases, and 5 bases stayed unmatched. This CDR3 comprises 13 residues. Germline values: CDR1 MNHEY, CDR2 SVGAGI. CDR3 sequence reads: CASTTGQGNGYTF. The CDR3 DNA sequence: TGTGCCAGCACCACGGGACAGGGGAATGGCTACACCTTC.

This CDR3 reads CASSHPGGPYNEQFF. The CDR3 DNA sequence: TGCGCCAGCAGCCATCCAGGGGGCCCCTACAATGAGCAGTTCTTC. J is TRBJ2-1 and V is TRBV4-1, with 8 bases lining up with TRBD1. Germline assignment: CDR1 MGHRA and CDR2 YSYEKL. V was clipped by 3 bases and J by 2 bases; unmatched bases: 3. The CDR3 sequence is 15 residues long.

CDR3: CASRTGAWNTEAFF. The CDR3 region has the DNA TGTGCCAGCAGGACAGGGGCGTGGAACACTGAAGCTTTCTTT. V and J are TRBV6-5 and TRBJ1-1; TRBD1 agrees at 8 bases. The CDR3 totals 14 residues. CDR1 MNHEY and CDR2 SVGAGI come from the germline V gene. The trim removed 6 bases at V and 1 base at J, leaving 4 bases unmatched.

V gene TRBV5-1 combines with J gene TRBJ1-1; maybe TRBD1 (6 bases). The germline V gene encodes CDR1 SGHRS and CDR2 YFSETQ. The CDR3 is 16 residues long. Trimming stripped 6 bases from V and 7 bases from J, with 25 bases between. CDR3 nucleotides: TGCGCCAGCACCCGGTATGGGGAGGGGGAAACGAGTGAAGCTTTCTTT. It encodes CASTRYGEGETSEAFF.

CDR3 nucleotides: TGTGCCACCACTGCCGGGACTCTAGGGTCTAATGAGCAGTTCTTC. This encodes CATTAGTLGSNEQFF. The chain couples TRBV27 to TRBJ2-1, with D perhaps TRBD2 (6 bases). V dropped 10 bases and J dropped 7 bases, with 23 bases sitting between them. The germline gives CDR1 MNHEY, CDR2 SMNVEV (reference sequence). This CDR3 region has 15 residues.